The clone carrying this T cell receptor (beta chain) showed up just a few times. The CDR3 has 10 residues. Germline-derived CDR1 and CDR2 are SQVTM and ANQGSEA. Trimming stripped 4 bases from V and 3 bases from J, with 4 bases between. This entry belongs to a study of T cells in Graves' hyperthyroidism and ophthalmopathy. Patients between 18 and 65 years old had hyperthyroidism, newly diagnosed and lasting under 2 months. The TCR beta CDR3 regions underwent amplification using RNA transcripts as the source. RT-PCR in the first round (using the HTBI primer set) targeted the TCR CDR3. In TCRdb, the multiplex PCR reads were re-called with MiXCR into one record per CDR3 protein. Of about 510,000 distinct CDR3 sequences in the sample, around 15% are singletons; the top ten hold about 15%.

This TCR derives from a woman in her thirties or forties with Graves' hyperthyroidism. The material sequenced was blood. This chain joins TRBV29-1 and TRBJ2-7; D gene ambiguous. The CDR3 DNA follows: TGCAGCGTTGTTCTCTACGAGCAGTACTTC. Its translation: CSVVLYEQYF.